The entry below describes one T cell receptor (beta chain). The antigen remains unidentified. Naive CD8 cells lacked CD45RO and underwent positive selection for CCR7, leaving out terminally differentiated effector memory CD45RA+ cells. The table came from immunoSEQ multiplex PCR; TCRdb's copy has only in-frame clones and leaves some out. The data hold roughly 2.1 million clones, with 85% to 95% observed a single time. These data come from a study of shared clonotypes between healthy human individuals. Notes on the study in general: Non-shared clonotypes had lower generation probabilities than clonotypes shared by all four sorted-subset donors.

The V gene lost 4 bases and the J gene lost 6 bases, with 7 bases spanning the gap. CDR1 MGHDK and CDR2 SYGVNS come from the germline V gene. The CDR3 is 12 amino acids. What was sequenced was naive CD8+ T cells from PBMCs. The sequence derives from a man between 18 and 35 years old in good health. Some clones in this sample may be carry-over from other donors' samples. The V and J genes are TRBV25-1 and TRBJ2-1; perhaps TRBD1 as D (6 bases). This chain's CDR3 is CASSGGLNEQFF. In nucleotides, the CDR3 is TGTGCCAGCAGTGGGGGGCTCAATGAGCAGTTCTTC. Full variable domain (missing parts from reference TRBV25-1 and TRBJ2-1): EADIYQTPRYLVIGTGKKITLECSQTMGHDKMYWYQQDPGMELHLIHYSYGVNSTEKGDLSSESTVSRIRTEHFPLTLESARPSHTSQYLCASSGGLNEQFFGPGTRLTVL.